The present entry profiles one TCR beta chain with its context. Its antigen is not identified. It was cDNA, reverse transcribed from extracted RNA, that served as the sequencing template. The table came from immunoSEQ multiplex PCR; TCRdb's copy has only in-frame clones and leaves some out. The table has 35,000 to 45,000 clones, 80% to 95% seen once. Germline values: CDR1 MNHEY, CDR2 SVGAGI. The CDR3 extends over 13 amino acids. Trimming left V 2 bases short and J 3 bases short, with 6 bases between. The data originate from a study of CD8+ T cells in alopecia areata. Study background: For the treated group, dosing was oral tofacitinib at 5 to 10 mg twice daily.

Regarding treatment: oral pan-JAK inhibitor, 5-10 mg twice daily. General study results and limits: Many expanded lesional clones persisted in scalp and blood during tofacitinib.

The genes are TRBV6-5 and TRBJ2-3, with D uncertain. The receptor was derived from a human donor with alopecia areata. The source material was CD8+ T cells sorted from blood, sampled at week 24, from a patient treated with tofacitinib. The CDR3 bases are TGTGCCAGCAGTTACAGAAAAACAGATACGCAGTATTTT. It translates to CASSYRKTDTQYF.